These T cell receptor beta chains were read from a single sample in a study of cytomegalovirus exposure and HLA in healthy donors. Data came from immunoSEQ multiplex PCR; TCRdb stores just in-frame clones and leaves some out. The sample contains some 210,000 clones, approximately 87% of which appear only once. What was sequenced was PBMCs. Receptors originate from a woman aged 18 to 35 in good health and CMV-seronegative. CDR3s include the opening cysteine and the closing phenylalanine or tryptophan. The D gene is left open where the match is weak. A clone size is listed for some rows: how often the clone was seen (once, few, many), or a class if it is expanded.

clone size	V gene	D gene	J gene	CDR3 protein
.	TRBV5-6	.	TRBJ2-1	CASVLQTGISYNEQFF
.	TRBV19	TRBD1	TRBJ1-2	CASSLGTGNYGYTF
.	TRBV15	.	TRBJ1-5	CATTPGRHSNQPQHF
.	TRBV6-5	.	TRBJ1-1	CASSWNVAGTEAFF
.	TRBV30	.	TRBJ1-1	CAWNRGGTEAFF
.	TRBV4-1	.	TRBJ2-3	CASSQVAPSTQYF
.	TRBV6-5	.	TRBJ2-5	CASNRGGRGETQYF
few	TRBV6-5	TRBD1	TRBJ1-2	CASSRDRGSRGYTF
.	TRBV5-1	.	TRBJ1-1	CASSPDWNTEAFF
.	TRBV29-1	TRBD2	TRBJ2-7	CSATGLAGLTYEQYF
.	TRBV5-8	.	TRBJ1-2	CASSLEVPLVGYTF
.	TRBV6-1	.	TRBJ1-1	CASRETENTEAFF
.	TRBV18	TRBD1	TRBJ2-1	CASSPGSQGAYNEQFF
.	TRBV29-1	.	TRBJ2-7	CSATTGTGSYEQYF
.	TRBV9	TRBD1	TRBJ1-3	CASSAQGARGNTIYF
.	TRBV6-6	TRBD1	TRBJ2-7	CASSDRGYEQYF
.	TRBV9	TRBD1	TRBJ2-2	CASSTGTAGELFF
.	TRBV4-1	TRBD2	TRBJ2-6	CASSQGEGLGANVLTF
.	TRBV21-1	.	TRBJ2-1	CASSKGEFLAGSGYEQFF
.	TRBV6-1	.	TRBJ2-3	CASMGDTQYF
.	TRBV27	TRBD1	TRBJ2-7	CASSLFGTGGGNEQYF
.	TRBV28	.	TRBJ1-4	CASSLPGQGGEKLFF
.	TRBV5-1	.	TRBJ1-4	CASSPTGSANEKLFF
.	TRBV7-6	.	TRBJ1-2	CASSPGTSVDPYGYTF
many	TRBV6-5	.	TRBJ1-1	CASSYGGWNTEAFF
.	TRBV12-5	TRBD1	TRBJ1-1	CASGLTFGTGREAFF
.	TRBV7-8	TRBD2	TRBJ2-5	CASSVSGGAQETQYF
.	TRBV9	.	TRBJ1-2	CASSAQRRRIDYGYTF
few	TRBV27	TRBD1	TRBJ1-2	CASSLYRGQALDGYTF
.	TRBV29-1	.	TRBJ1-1	CSVAPARDTEAFF
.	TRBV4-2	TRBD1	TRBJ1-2	CASSQDMRGQGYTF
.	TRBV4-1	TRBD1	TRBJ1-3	CASSQGDRIFSGNTIYF
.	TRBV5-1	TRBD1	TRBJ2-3	CASQGQTSTDTQYF
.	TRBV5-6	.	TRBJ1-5	CASSLLGSNQPQHF
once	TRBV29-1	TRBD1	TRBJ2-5	CSAGTGGETQYF
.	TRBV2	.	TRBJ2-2	CASRATRAGELFF
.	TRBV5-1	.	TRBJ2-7	CASSLLGTDSLSEQYF
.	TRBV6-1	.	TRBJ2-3	CASSDRQTTDTQYF
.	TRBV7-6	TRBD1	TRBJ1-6	CASSLDRGRNSPLHF
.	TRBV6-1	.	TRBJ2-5	CASSDPPLTVQETQYF
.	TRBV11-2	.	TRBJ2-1	CASSLGKNEQFF
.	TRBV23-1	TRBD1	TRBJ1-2	CASSRSFFRETGGYTF
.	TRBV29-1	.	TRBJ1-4	CSVEEDLWGSKGTNEKLFF
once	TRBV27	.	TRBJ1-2	CASSLSGGLLYGYTF
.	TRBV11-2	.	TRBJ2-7	CASSLEKGIFSYEQYF
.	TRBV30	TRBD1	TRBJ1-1	CAWTGLTGTTEAFF
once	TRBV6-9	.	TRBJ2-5	CASSHRTFQETQYF
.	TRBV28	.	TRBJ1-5	CASSFRRGEQGSQPQHF
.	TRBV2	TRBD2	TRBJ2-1	CASSLTSGRLDEQFF
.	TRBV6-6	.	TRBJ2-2	CASSQTSQGAGELFF
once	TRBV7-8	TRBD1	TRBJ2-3	CASSLQGARTDTQYF
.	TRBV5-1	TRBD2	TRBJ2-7	CASSSASGSYEQYF